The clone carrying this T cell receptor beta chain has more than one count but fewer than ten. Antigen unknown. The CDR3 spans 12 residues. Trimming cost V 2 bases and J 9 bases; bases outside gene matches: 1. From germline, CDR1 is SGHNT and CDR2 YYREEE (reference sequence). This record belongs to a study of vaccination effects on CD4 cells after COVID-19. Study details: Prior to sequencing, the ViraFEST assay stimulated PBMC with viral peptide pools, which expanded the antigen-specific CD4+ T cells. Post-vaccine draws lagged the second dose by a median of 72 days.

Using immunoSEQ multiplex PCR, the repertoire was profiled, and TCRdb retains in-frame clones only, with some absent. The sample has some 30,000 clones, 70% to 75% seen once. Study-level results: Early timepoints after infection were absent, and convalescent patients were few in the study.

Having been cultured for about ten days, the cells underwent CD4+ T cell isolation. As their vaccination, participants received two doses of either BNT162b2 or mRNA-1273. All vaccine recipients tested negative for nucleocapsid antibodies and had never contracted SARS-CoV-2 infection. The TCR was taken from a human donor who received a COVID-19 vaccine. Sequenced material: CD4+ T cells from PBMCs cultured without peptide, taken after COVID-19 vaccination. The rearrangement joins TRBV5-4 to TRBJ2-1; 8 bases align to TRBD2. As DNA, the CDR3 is TGTGCCAGCAGCTTTCGGGAGGGTGAGCAGTTCTTC. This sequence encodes CASSFREGEQFF.